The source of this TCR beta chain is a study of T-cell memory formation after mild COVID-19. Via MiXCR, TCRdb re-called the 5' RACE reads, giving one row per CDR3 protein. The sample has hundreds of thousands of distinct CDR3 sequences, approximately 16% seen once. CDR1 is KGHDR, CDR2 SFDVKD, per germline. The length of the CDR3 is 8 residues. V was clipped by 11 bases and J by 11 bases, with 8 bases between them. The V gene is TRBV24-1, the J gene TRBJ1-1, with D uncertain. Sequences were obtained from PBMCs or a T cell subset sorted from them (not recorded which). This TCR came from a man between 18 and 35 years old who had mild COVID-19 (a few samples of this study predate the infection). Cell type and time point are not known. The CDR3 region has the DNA TGTGCCAACCAACCGGCTTTCTTT. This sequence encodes CANQPAFF.